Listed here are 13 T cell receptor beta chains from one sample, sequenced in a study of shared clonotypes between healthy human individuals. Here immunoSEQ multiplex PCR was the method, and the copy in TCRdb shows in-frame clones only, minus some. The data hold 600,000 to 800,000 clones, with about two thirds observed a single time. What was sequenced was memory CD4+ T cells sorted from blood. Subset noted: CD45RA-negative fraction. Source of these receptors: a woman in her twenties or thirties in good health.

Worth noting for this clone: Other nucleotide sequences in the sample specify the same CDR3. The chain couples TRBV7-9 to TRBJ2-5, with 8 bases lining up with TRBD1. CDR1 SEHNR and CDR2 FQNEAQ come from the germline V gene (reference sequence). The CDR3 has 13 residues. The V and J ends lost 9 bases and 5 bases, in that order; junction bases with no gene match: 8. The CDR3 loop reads CASSPRGPETQYF. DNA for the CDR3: TGTGCCAGTAGCCCCAGGGGGCCGGAGACCCAGTACTTC.

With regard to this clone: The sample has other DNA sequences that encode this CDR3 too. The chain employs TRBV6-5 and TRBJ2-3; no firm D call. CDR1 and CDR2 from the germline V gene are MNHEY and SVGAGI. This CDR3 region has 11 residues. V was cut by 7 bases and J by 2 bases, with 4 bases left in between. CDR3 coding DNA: TGTGCCAGCACTAACACAGATACGCAGTATTTT. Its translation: CASTNTDTQYF.

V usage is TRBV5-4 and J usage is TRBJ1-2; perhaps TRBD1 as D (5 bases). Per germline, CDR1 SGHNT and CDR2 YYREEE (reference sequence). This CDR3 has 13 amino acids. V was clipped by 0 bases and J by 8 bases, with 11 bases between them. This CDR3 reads CASSLAQGRGYTF. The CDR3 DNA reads TGTGCCAGCAGCTTGGCTCAGGGCAGGGGCTACACCTTC. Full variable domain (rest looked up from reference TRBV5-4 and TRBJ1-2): ETGVTQSPTHLIKTRGQQVTLRCSSQSGHNTVSWYQQALGQGPQFIFQYYREEENGRGNFPPRFSGLQFPNYSSELNVNALELDDSALYLCASSLAQGRGYTFGSGTRLTVV.

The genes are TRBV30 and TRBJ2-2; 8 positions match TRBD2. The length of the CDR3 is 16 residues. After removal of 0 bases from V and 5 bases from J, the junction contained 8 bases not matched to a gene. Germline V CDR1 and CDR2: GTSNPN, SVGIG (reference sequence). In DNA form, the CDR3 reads TGTGCCTGGAGTGTACACCTAGCGGGCCGGACCGGGGAGCTGTTTTTT. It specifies CAWSVHLAGRTGELFF.

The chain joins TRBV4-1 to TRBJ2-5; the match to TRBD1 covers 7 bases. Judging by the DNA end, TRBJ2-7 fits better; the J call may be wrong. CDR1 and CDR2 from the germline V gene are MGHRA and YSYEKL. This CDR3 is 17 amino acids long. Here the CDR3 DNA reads TGCGCCAGCAGCCCACTTCGGGACAGCCTTATCCCCTACGAGCAGTACTTC. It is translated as CASSPLRDSLIPYEQYF.

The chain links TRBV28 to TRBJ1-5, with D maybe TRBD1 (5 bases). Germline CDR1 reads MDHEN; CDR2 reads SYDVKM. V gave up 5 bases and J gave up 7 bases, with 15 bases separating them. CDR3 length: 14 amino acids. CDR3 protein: CASSGGAIRQPQHF. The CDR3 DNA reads TGTGCCAGCAGTGGCGGGGCCATAAGACAGCCCCAGCATTTT.

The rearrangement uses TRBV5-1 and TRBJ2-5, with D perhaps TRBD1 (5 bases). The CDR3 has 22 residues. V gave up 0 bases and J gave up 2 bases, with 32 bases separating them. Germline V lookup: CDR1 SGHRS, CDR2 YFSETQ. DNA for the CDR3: TGCGCCAGCAGCTTGGTCCGTGGTACGAAAAATTCGATCCAGGGCTCTCAAGAGACCCAGTACTTC. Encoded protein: CASSLVRGTKNSIQGSQETQYF.

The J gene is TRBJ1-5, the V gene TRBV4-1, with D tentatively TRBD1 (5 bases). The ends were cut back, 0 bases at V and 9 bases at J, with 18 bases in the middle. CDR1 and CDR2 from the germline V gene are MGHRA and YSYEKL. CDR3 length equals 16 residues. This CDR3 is CASSQDLGGTVWPQHF. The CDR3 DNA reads TGCGCCAGCAGCCAAGATCTGGGGGGAACCGTTTGGCCCCAGCATTTT.

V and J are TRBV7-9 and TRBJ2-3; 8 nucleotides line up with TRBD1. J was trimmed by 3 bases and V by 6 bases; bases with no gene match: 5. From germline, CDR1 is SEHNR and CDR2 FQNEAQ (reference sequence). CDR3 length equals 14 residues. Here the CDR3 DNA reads TGTGCCAGCAGGAGACAGGGGAAGACAGATACGCAGTATTTT. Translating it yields CASRRQGKTDTQYF.

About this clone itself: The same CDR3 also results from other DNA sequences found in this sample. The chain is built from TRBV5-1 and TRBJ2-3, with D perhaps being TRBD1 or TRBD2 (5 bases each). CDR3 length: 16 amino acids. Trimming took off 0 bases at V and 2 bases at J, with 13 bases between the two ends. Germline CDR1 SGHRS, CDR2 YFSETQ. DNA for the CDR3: TGCGCCAGCAGCTTGGTGCAGGGACCCTCCACAGATACGCAGTATTTT. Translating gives CASSLVQGPSTDTQYF.

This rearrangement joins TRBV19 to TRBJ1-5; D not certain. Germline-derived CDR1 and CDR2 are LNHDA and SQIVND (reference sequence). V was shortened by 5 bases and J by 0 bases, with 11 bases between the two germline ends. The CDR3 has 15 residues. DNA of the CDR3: TGTGCCAGTAGTCGGGCAGAGACTAGCAATCAGCCCCAGCATTTT. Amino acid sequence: CASSRAETSNQPQHF.

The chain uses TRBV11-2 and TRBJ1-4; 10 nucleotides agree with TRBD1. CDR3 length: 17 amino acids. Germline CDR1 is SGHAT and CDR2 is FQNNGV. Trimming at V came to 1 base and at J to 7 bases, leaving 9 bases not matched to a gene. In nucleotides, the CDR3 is TGTGCCAGCAGCTTAGGGGGACAGGGGCGTTTGGGTGAAAAACTGTTTTTT. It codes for CASSLGGQGRLGEKLFF.

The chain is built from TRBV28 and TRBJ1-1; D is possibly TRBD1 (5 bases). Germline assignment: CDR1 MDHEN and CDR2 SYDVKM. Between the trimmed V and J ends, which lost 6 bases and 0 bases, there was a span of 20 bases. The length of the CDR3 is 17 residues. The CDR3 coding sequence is TGTGCCAGCAGCCCGAGGGGACCTCAGGGATTGAACACTGAAGCTTTCTTT. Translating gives CASSPRGPQGLNTEAFF.